This TCR beta chain was identified during a study of post-analysis software for immune sequencing data. Whole-study findings and limits: When patients were compared with controls, four to six TRBV segments were more frequent, TRBV5-6, TRBV5-1 and TRBV20-1 among them.

Trimming shortened V by 0 bases and J by 1 base, and 13 bases separated the two germline ends. The CDR3 consists of 16 residues. Germline values: CDR1 SGHRS, CDR2 YFSETQ. As for this clonotype: What it recognizes is unknown.

TCR beta cDNA libraries included unique molecular identifiers. TCRdb re-called the PCR reads with MiXCR, one entry per CDR3 protein. The table shows around 700,000 distinct CDR3 sequences, with about 60% occurring only once. The origin of this receptor is a girl under 10 years old with multiple sclerosis. The sequencing input was blood. The chain carries TRBV5-1 and TRBJ1-2; unclear D gene. This CDR3 reads CASSLDGPDINYGYTF. The CDR3 coding sequence is TGCGCCAGCAGCTTGGACGGGCCAGATATTAACTATGGCTACACCTTC.